The 8 T cell receptor beta chains below were found in one sample sequenced in a study of T cell responses to AZD1222 COVID-19 vaccine. Using immunoSEQ multiplex PCR, the repertoire was profiled, and TCRdb retains in-frame clones only, with some absent. The table lists about 150,000 clones, more than 85% of them singletons. This specimen consisted of peripheral blood, obtained on day 0 of AZD1222 vaccination. The receptors derive from an adult in good health.

This clone was seen once. Other DNA sequences in this specimen translate into the identical CDR3. The CDR3 spells CASSLGDEQYF. The CDR3 DNA follows: TGTGCCAGCAGCCTCGGGGACGAGCAGTACTTC. The chain uses TRBV7-9 and TRBJ2-7; a possible D gene is TRBD2 (5 bases). Trimming pared 5 bases from V and 5 bases from J, leaving 7 bases between. The CDR3 extends over 11 amino acids. Per germline, CDR1 SEHNR and CDR2 FQNEAQ (reference sequence).

The chain has TRBV25-1 and TRBJ1-6; 7 bases fit TRBD1. This CDR3 has 17 amino acids. CDR1 and CDR2 (germline): MGHDK, SYGVNS. Trimming removed 2 bases from V and 10 bases from J; junction bases left unmatched: 14. CDR3 residues: CASSEIQGGSSMSPLHF. DNA for the CDR3: TGTGCCAGCAGTGAAATTCAGGGGGGCTCGTCGATGTCACCCCTCCACTTT.

The chain couples TRBV7-2 to TRBJ2-5; D is ambiguous. The V gene lost 4 bases and the J gene lost 4 bases, with 19 bases spanning the gap. Germline assignment: CDR1 SGHTA and CDR2 FQGNSA. This CDR3 has 16 residues. The CDR3 spells CASSSSRIFVGETQYF. DNA for the CDR3: TGTGCCAGCAGCTCATCTCGGATCTTCGTGGGAGAGACCCAGTACTTC.

V gene TRBV19 combines with J gene TRBJ1-6; D unclear. CDR3 size: 13 residues. Germline loops: CDR1 LNHDA, CDR2 SQIVND (reference sequence). Trimming pared 0 bases from V and 8 bases from J, leaving 5 bases between. This CDR3 reads CASSIDGHSPLHF. DNA of the CDR3: TGTGCCAGTAGTATAGATGGTCATTCACCCCTCCACTTT.

J is TRBJ2-7 and V is TRBV12-3 or TRBV12-4; D unresolved. The length of the CDR3 is 11 residues. The V and J ends lost 6 bases and 9 bases respectively, with 12 bases between them. The CDR3 region is CASSAGVVQYF. The CDR3 DNA follows: TGTGCCAGCAGCGCTGGAGTGGTGCAGTACTTC.

This chain connects TRBV7-2 to TRBJ2-7, with a tentative D call TRBD1 (5 bases). Germline V gives CDR1 SGHTA, CDR2 FQGNSA. This CDR3 spans 13 amino acids. Trimming left V 6 bases short and J 5 bases short, with 14 bases between. The CDR3: CASSKQGIHEQYF. CDR3 nucleotide sequence: TGTGCCAGCAGTAAGCAGGGAATACACGAGCAGTACTTC.

This clone was detected only a few times. Relative to the germline gene, one junction end is altered; a read error may explain this. The chain links TRBV7-9 to TRBJ2-7; D not certain. The CDR3 sequence is 12 residues long. Looked up from germline, CDR1 is SEHNR and CDR2 is FQNEAQ (reference sequence). This CDR3 is CASSLDGHEQYF. The DNA of the CDR3 is TGTGCCAGCAGTTTAGACGGGCACGAGCAGTACTTC. Combining the CDR3 with reference TRBV7-9 and TRBJ2-7 gives the whole variable domain DTGVSQNPRHKITKRGQNVTFRCDPISEHNRLYWYRQTLGQGPEFLTYFQNEAQLEKSRLLSDRFSAERPKGSFSTLEIQRTEQGDSAMYLCASSLDGHEQYFGPGTRLTVT.

V and J are TRBV18 and TRBJ1-3; D remains ambiguous. The CDR3 covers 15 residues. Germline V gene lookup returns CDR1 KGHSH and CDR2 LQKENI. Trimming removed 6 bases at V and 1 base at J, with 13 bases between. The CDR3 DNA is TGTGCCAGCTCGCGTGGGCGCCTTTCTGGAAACACCATATATTTT. This codes for CASSRGRLSGNTIYF.